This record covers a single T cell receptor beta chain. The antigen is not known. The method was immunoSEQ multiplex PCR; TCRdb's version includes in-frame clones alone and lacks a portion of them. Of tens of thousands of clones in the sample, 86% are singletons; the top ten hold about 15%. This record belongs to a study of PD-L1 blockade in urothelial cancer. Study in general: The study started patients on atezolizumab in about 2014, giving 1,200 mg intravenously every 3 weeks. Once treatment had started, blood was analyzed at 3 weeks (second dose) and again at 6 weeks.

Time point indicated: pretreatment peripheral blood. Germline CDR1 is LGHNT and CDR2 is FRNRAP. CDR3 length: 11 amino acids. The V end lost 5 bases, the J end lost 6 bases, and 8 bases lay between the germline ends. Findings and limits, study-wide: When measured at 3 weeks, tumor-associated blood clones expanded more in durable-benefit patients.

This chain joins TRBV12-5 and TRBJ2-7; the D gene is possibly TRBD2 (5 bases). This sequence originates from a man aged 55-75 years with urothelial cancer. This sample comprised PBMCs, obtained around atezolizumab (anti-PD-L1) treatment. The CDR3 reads CASGKGGEQYF. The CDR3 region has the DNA TGTGCTAGTGGTAAAGGAGGCGAGCAGTACTTC. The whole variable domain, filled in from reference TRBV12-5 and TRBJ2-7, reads DARVTQTPRHKVTEMGQEVTMRCQPILGHNTVFWYRQTMMQGLELLAYFRNRAPLDDSGMPKDRFSAEMPDATLATLKIQPSEPRDSAVYFCASGKGGEQYFGPGTRLTVT.